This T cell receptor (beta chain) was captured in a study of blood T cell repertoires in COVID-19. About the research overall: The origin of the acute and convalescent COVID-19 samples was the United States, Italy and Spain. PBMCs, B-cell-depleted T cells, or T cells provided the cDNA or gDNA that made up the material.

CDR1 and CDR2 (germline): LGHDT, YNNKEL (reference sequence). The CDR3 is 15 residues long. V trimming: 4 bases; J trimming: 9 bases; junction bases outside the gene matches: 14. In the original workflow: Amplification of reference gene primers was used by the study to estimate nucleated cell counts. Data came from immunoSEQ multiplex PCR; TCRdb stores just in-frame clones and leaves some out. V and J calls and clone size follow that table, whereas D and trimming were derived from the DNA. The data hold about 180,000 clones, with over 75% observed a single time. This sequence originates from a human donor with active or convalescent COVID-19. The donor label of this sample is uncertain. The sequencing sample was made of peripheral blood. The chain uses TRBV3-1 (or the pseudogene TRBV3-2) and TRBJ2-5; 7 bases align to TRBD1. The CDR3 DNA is TGTGCCAGCAGCCGCCAAGAGGGGGCCCTAGGGGCCCAGTACTTC. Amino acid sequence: CASSRQEGALGAQYF.